The 20 T cell receptor beta chains below were found in one sample sequenced in a study of cytomegalovirus exposure and HLA in healthy donors. Use of 60 Vbeta and 13 Jbeta primers characterized the PCR. Here immunoSEQ multiplex PCR was the method, and the copy in TCRdb shows in-frame clones only, minus some. The data show some 170,000 clones, 70% to 80% seen once. The sample was PBMCs. Every receptor here comes from a man younger than 30 in good health and CMV-seropositive.

The V call is TRBV7-9, the J call TRBJ2-1; 10 positions agree with TRBD2. After removal of 5 bases from V and 0 bases from J, the junction contained 4 bases not matched to a gene. The CDR3 runs to 16 residues. The germline CDR1 and CDR2 sequences are SEHNR and FQNEAQ (reference sequence). The CDR3 sequence is CASSPSGGSSYNEQFF. CDR3 DNA: TGTGCCAGCAGCCCTAGCGGGGGCAGCTCCTACAATGAGCAGTTCTTC.

V usage is TRBV6-5 and J usage is TRBJ1-1, with D possibly matching TRBD1 (6 bases). The CDR3 is made up of 14 amino acids. With 5 bases removed from V and 4 bases from J, the gap between germline ends came to 14 bases. CDR1 and CDR2 (germline): MNHEY, SVGAGI. CDR3 DNA sequence: TGTGCCAGCAGTCCCCAGGGGCGGAGCACTGAAGCTTTCTTT. Its translation: CASSPQGRSTEAFF.

About this clone: Other DNA variants within this sample encode the same CDR3. This chain links TRBV6-6 with TRBJ1-1, with 9 bases aligning to TRBD1. Per the germline V gene, CDR1 is MNHNY and CDR2 is SVGAGI (reference sequence). The trim removed 4 bases at V and 2 bases at J, leaving 2 bases unmatched. The CDR3 consists of 14 residues. This CDR3 is CASSSGQGNTEAFF. The CDR3 DNA reads TGTGCCAGCAGTTCGGGACAGGGAAACACTGAAGCTTTCTTT.

This sequence joins TRBV29-1 and TRBJ2-1, with 7 bases that match TRBD2. The junction had 2 bases not matched to a gene; V was cut back by 6 bases and J by 6 bases. This CDR3 comprises 11 residues. Germline V gives CDR1 SQVTM, CDR2 ANQGSEA. The CDR3 bases are TGCAGCGTGATAGCGGGCAATGAGCAGTTCTTC. This gives the protein CSVIAGNEQFF.

The chain recombines TRBV7-2 with TRBJ2-7; no reliable D call. Between the trimmed V and J ends, which lost 7 bases and 3 bases, there was a span of 13 bases. This CDR3 region has 13 residues. CDR1 and CDR2 (germline): SGHTA, FQGNSA. The chain's CDR3 is CASNFASGYEQYF. The CDR3 bases are TGTGCCAGCAACTTCGCGTCGGGCTACGAGCAGTACTTC.

Comments on this clone: Likely a read error: the CDR3 ends without its conserved phenylalanine or tryptophan. This rearrangement joins TRBV6-1 to TRBJ1-1; no clear D gene. Germline CDR1 reads MNHNS; CDR2 reads SASEGT. The germline V and J ends were trimmed by 10 bases and 1 base, with 19 bases remaining between them. This CDR3 region has 15 residues. In DNA, the CDR3 is TGTGCCACCAAAGACTCAATGCGAGGGAACACTGAAGCTTTCCTT. This sequence encodes CATKDSMRGNTEAFL.

This clone was picked up one time. The rearrangement joins TRBV7-9 to TRBJ2-3; 9 positions match TRBD2. V trimming: 5 bases; J trimming: 4 bases; junction bases outside the gene matches: 10. Per the germline V gene, CDR1 is SEHNR and CDR2 is FQNEAQ (reference sequence). The CDR3 extends over 16 amino acids. CDR3 DNA sequence: TGTGCCAGCAGCCCCGGGACTAGCATTGCTCCAGATACGCAGTATTTT. It translates to CASSPGTSIAPDTQYF.

This chain connects TRBV25-1 to TRBJ2-2; D may be TRBD2 (5 bases). In germline, CDR1 is MGHDK, CDR2 SYGVNS. V was shortened by 10 bases and J by 5 bases, with 20 bases between the two germline ends. The CDR3 is 15 amino acids. The CDR3: CATSSGRGPTGELFF. CDR3 bases: TGTGCCACCTCCTCCGGCAGAGGGCCAACCGGGGAGCTGTTTTTT.

This clone was detected a few times. The CDR3 region is CASSQGTGDTEAFF. CDR3 sequence (DNA): TGCGCCAGCAGCCAAGGGACAGGGGACACTGAAGCTTTCTTT. The chain carries TRBV4-3 and TRBJ1-1, with 9 nucleotides matching TRBD1. V gave up 1 base and J gave up 3 bases; unmatched junction bases: 0. CDR3 length: 14 residues. Germline V gene sequence: CDR1 LGHNA, CDR2 YSLEER.

The rearrangement joins TRBV9 to TRBJ2-2; D uncertain. CDR3 length: 13 amino acids. Germline assignment: CDR1 SGDLS and CDR2 YYNGEE. Trimming took 6 bases from V and 2 from J, leaving 8 bases between them. CDR3 loop: CASMRGNTGELFF. The DNA of the CDR3 is TGTGCCAGCATGAGAGGAAACACCGGGGAGCTGTTTTTT.

The V gene is TRBV13, the J gene TRBJ2-7; 8 bases align to TRBD1. CDR3 size: 13 residues. Losses at the gene ends were 5 bases for V and 7 bases for J; bases not matched to a gene: 7. Germline values: CDR1 PRHDT, CDR2 FYEKMQ (reference sequence). CDR3 coding DNA: TGTGCCAGCAGCCGACAGGGGATGGAGGAGCAGTACTTC. It yields the protein CASSRQGMEEQYF.

The rearrangement links TRBV4-1 to TRBJ1-6, with no clear D. Germline V gene data show CDR1 as MGHRA and CDR2 as YSYEKL. This CDR3 is built from 18 residues. With 0 bases removed from V and 3 bases from J, the gap between germline ends came to 15 bases. CDR3 loop: CASSQEEYTRDYNSPLHF. CDR3 sequence (DNA): TGCGCCAGCAGCCAAGAGGAGTACACCAGAGACTATAATTCACCCCTCCACTTT.

In this sample, this clone turned up once. The chain joins TRBV27 to TRBJ1-1, with 8 bases lining up with TRBD1. The CDR3 has 15 residues. Germline V CDR1 and CDR2: MNHEY, SMNVEV (reference sequence). After removal of 5 bases from V and 1 base from J, the junction contained 6 bases not matched to a gene. This CDR3 is CASSRQGAQNTEAFF. In DNA, the CDR3 is TGTGCCAGCAGTCGGCAGGGGGCACAGAACACTGAAGCTTTCTTT.

The chain joins TRBV5-6 to TRBJ1-1, with D unresolved. V was shortened by 5 bases and J by 4 bases, with 12 bases between the two germline ends. The germline V gene encodes CDR1 SGHDT and CDR2 YYEEEE. The CDR3 is 13 residues long. The CDR3 DNA is TGTGCCAGCAGTCGGTTAGCGTTCACTGAAGCTTTCTTT. It codes for CASSRLAFTEAFF.

The chain carries TRBV27 and TRBJ2-1; D might be TRBD1 (6 bases). Trimming took off 5 bases at V and 5 bases at J, with 19 bases between the two ends. Germline V gene data show CDR1 as MNHEY and CDR2 as SMNVEV (reference sequence). The CDR3 runs 16 residues. CDR3 DNA sequence: TGTGCCAGCAGTCCCGGACCGGGACAACCAAACAATGAGCAGTTCTTC. This codes for CASSPGPGQPNNEQFF.

The CDR3 bases are TGTGCCACCAGCAATGGTGTACATAGCAATCAGCCCCAGCATTTT. Translating gives CATSNGVHSNQPQHF. The rearrangement uses TRBV15 and TRBJ1-5; D unclear. The CDR3 is made up of 15 amino acids. Germline V gives CDR1 LNHNV, CDR2 YYDKDF (reference sequence). The V end was cut by 4 bases, the J end by 0 bases, with 10 bases between.

This chain joins TRBV9 and TRBJ2-3, with 8 bases lining up with TRBD2. V shed 7 bases and J 3 bases; nucleotides not matched to a gene: 7. The germline V gene encodes CDR1 SGDLS and CDR2 YYNGEE. CDR3 length: 14 residues. The CDR3 here is CASARGGRTDTQYF. CDR3 DNA: TGTGCCAGCGCTCGGGGGGGCCGGACAGATACGCAGTATTTT. The full variable domain, rest sourced from reference TRBV9 and TRBJ2-3, is DSGVTQTPKHLITATGQRVTLRCSPRSGDLSVYWYQQSLDQGLQFLIQYYNGEERAKGNILERFSAQQFPDLHSELNLSSLELGDSALYFCASARGGRTDTQYFGPGTRLTVL.

The V call is TRBV19, the J call TRBJ2-7; possibly TRBD1 for D (6 bases). This CDR3 is built from 14 residues. Looked up from germline, CDR1 is LNHDA and CDR2 is SQIVND (reference sequence). V was clipped by 3 bases and J by 2 bases, with 11 bases between them. The CDR3 is CASSIETGTYEQYF. Written as DNA, the CDR3 is TGTGCCAGTAGTATCGAAACAGGGACCTACGAGCAGTACTTC. The full variable domain, rest sourced from reference TRBV19 and TRBJ2-7, is DGGITQSPKYLFRKEGQNVTLSCEQNLNHDAMYWYRQDPGQGLRLIYYSQIVNDFQKGDIAEGYSVSREKKESFPLTVTSAQKNPTAFYLCASSIETGTYEQYFGPGTRLTVT.

This clone was seen once. The rearrangement uses TRBV9 and TRBJ2-2; 10 positions match TRBD1. The CDR3 runs to 16 residues. Germline CDR1 and CDR2: SGDLS and YYNGEE. V lost 3 bases and J lost 5; bases outside the gene matches: 7. The CDR3, as DNA: TGTGCCAGCAGCGCCGCCGGGACAGGGGTTACCGGGGAGCTGTTTTTT. It yields the protein CASSAAGTGVTGELFF.

J is TRBJ2-5 and V is TRBV5-4, with TRBD1 identical over 10 bases. CDR1 and CDR2 (germline): SGHNT, YYREEE (reference sequence). The CDR3 sequence is 15 residues long. V shed 6 bases, J shed 5 bases, and the junction held 10 bases outside the gene matches. The DNA of the CDR3 is TGTGCCAGCACCAGTCACGACAGGGGGCAGGAGACCCAGTACTTC. It translates to CASTSHDRGQETQYF.